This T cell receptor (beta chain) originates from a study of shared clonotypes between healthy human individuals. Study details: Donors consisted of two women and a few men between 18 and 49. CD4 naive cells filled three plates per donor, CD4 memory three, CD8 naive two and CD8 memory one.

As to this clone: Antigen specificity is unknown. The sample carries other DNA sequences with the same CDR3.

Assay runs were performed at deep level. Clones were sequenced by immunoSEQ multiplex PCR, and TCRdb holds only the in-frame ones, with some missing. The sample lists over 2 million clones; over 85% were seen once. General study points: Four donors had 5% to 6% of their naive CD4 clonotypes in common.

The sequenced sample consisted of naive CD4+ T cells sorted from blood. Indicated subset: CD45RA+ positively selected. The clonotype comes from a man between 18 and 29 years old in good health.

CDR3 loop: CASSLVRNTEAFF. CDR3 sequence (DNA): TGCGCCAGCAGCTTGGTTAGGAACACTGAAGCTTTCTTT. J is TRBJ1-1 and V is TRBV5-1; D is unclear. V gave up 0 bases and J gave up 1 base, with 4 bases separating them. Per germline, CDR1 SGHRS and CDR2 YFSETQ. The CDR3 sequence is 13 residues long. Full variable domain (missing parts from reference TRBV5-1 and TRBJ1-1): KAGVTQTPRYLIKTRGQQVTLSCSPISGHRSVSWYQQTPGQGLQFLFEYFSETQRNKGNFPGRFSGRQFSNSRSEMNVSTLELGDSALYLCASSLVRNTEAFFGQGTRLTVV.